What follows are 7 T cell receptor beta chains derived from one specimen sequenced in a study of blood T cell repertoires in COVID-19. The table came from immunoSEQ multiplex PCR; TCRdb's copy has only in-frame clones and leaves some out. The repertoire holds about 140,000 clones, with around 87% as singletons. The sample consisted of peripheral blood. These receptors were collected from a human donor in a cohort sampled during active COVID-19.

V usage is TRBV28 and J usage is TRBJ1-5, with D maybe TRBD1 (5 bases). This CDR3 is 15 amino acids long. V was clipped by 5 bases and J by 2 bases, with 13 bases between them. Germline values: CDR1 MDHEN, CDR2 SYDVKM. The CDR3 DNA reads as TGTGCCAGCAGTCGATCGGGAGGGGGCAATCAGCCCCAGCATTTT. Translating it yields CASSRSGGGNQPQHF.

CDR3 region: CAWSVLTGVNTEAFF. CDR3 in DNA: TGTGCCTGGAGTGTACTGACAGGAGTGAACACTGAAGCTTTCTTT. This chain uses TRBV30 with TRBJ1-1, with a possible D match to TRBD1 (6 bases). Germline loops: CDR1 GTSNPN, CDR2 SVGIG (reference sequence). The CDR3 spans 15 residues. Trimming took off 0 bases at V and 0 bases at J, with 11 bases between the two ends. The full variable domain, rest sourced from reference TRBV30 and TRBJ1-1, is SQTIHQWPATLVQPVGSPLSLECTVEGTSNPNLYWYRQAAGRGLQLLFYSVGIGQISSEVPQNLSASRPQDRQFILSSKKLLLSDSGFYLCAWSVLTGVNTEAFFGQGTRLTVV.

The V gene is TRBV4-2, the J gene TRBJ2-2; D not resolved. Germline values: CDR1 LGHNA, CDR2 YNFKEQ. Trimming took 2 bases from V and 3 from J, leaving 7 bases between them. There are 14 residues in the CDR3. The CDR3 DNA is TGTGCCAGCAGCCAATACACCCACACCGGGGAGCTGTTTTTT. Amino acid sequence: CASSQYTHTGELFF.

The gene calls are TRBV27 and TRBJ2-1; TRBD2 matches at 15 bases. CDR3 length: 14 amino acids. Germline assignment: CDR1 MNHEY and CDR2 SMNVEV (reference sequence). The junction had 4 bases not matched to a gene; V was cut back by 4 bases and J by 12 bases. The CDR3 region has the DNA TGTGCCAGCAGTTCGGGACTAGCGGGGGGAGTGCAGTTCTTC. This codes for CASSSGLAGGVQFF.

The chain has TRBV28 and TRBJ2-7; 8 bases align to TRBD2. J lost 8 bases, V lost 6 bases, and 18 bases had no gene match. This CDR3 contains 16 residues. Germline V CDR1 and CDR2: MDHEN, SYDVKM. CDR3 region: CASRAPQGTGGYQQYF. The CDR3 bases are TGTGCCAGCAGGGCCCCACAGGGCACGGGAGGGTATCAGCAGTACTTC.

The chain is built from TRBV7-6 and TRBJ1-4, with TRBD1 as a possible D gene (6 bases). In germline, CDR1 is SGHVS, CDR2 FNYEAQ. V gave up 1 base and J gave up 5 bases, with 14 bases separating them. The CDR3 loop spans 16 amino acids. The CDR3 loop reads CASSLGADRRNEKLFF. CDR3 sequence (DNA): TGTGCCAGCAGCTTAGGAGCCGACAGGCGGAATGAAAAACTGTTTTTT.

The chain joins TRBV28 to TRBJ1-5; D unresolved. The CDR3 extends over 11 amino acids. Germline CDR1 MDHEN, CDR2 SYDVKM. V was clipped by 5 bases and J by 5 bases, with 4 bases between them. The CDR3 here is CASSRDQPQHF. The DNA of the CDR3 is TGTGCCAGCAGTCGAGATCAGCCCCAGCATTTT.